This T cell receptor (beta chain) comes out of a study of identical twins. MiXCR, applied by TCRdb to the 5' RACE reads, yields one record per CDR3 protein. The table lists fewer than 650,000 distinct CDR3 sequences, 9.6% of them singletons. The sample was also reused in another study, on yellow fever vaccine responses in identical twins.

The sequencing input was PBMCs. The sequence was collected from a woman between 18 and 30 years old in good health.

In nucleotides, the CDR3 is TGTGCCAGCACCTCACCCCCGGATGAGCAGTTCTTC. Amino acids: CASTSPPDEQFF. This rearrangement joins TRBV27 to TRBJ2-1; D not resolved. Germline V gives CDR1 MNHEY, CDR2 SMNVEV (reference sequence). The ends were cut back, 7 bases at V and 8 bases at J, with 12 bases in the middle. The CDR3 runs to 12 residues.